The 30 T cell receptor beta chains listed next were all sequenced from one sample in a study of blood T cell repertoires in COVID-19. The protocol was immunoSEQ multiplex PCR, while the TCRdb copy is restricted to in-frame clones and leaves out a portion. The sample includes hundreds of thousands of clones, roughly nine tenths of them seen just once. Specimen: peripheral blood. These receptors all stem from a woman in her 50s who had recovered from COVID-19.

The V and J genes are TRBV7-2 and TRBJ2-1; D is uncertain. This CDR3 contains 15 residues. In germline, CDR1 is SGHTA, CDR2 FQGNSA. Trimming stripped 4 bases from V and 1 base from J, with 11 bases between. The CDR3 loop is CASSSVGGSYNEQFF. The DNA for the CDR3 is TGTGCCAGCAGCTCCGTCGGCGGTTCCTACAATGAGCAGTTCTTC.

The rearrangement joins TRBV9 to TRBJ1-4; possibly TRBD1 for D (6 bases). This CDR3 region has 15 residues. Germline CDR1 is SGDLS and CDR2 is YYNGEE. V dropped 2 bases and J dropped 2 bases, with 10 bases sitting between them. The CDR3 reads CASSVGGRTNEKLFF. CDR3 in DNA: TGTGCCAGCAGCGTCGGGGGGCGGACTAATGAAAAACTGTTTTTT.

This chain links TRBV5-1 with TRBJ1-4, with TRBD1 identical over 8 bases. This CDR3 contains 15 residues. Per the germline V gene, CDR1 is SGHRS and CDR2 is YFSETQ. Unmatched junction bases numbered 3, after V lost 0 bases and J lost 5 bases. The CDR3 loop reads CASSLGQGQNEKLFF. The CDR3 region has the DNA TGCGCCAGCAGCTTGGGACAGGGGCAAAATGAAAAACTGTTTTTT.

The gene calls are TRBV18 and TRBJ1-3; D ambiguous. Trimming pared 2 bases from V and 0 bases from J, leaving 8 bases between. This CDR3 comprises 15 residues. CDR1 and CDR2 from the germline V gene are KGHSH and LQKENI. This CDR3 is CASSPLISSGNTIYF. CDR3 coding DNA: TGTGCCAGCTCACCATTGATTAGCTCTGGAAACACCATATATTTT. The full variable domain, in which reference TRBV18 and TRBJ1-3 provide the parts outside the CDR3, is NAGVMQNPRHLVRRRGQEARLRCSPMKGHSHVYWYRQLPEEGLKFMVYLQKENIIDESGMPKERFSAEFPKEGPSILRIQQVVRGDSAAYFCASSPLISSGNTIYFGEGSWLTVV.

This rearrangement joins TRBV7-8 to TRBJ2-7, with 7 positions matching TRBD2. With 5 bases clipped from V and 2 bases from J, the junction kept 9 bases outside the gene matches. The CDR3 runs to 15 residues. CDR1 and CDR2 (germline): SGHVS, FQNEAQ. The DNA of the CDR3 is TGTGCCAGCAGCGTTCGTGCGACTAGCACCTACGAGCAGTACTTC. Its translation: CASSVRATSTYEQYF.

The chain carries TRBV7-6 and TRBJ2-2; D is undetermined. CDR1 and CDR2 from the germline V gene are SGHVS and FNYEAQ. The CDR3 runs to 13 residues. Trimming removed 5 bases at V and 2 bases at J, with 6 bases between. CDR3 nucleotide sequence: TGTGCCAGCAGCCGAACTAACACCGGGGAGCTGTTTTTT. It codes for CASSRTNTGELFF.

The gene calls are TRBV4-2 and TRBJ2-6, with 12 bases that match TRBD1. Trimming at V came to 3 bases and at J to 2 bases, leaving 11 bases not matched to a gene. Germline V gene sequence: CDR1 LGHNA, CDR2 YNFKEQ. The CDR3 consists of 20 residues. CDR3 amino acids: CASSHDVWGQGAAGANVLTF. The DNA for the CDR3 is TGTGCCAGCAGCCACGACGTCTGGGGACAGGGGGCAGCTGGGGCCAACGTCCTGACTTTC.

V gene TRBV19 combines with J gene TRBJ1-1; TRBD1 matches at 10 bases. V was pared by 5 bases and J by 5 bases, with 11 bases of the junction left unmatched. CDR1 and CDR2 from the germline V gene are LNHDA and SQIVND (reference sequence). The CDR3 is made up of 16 amino acids. The chain's CDR3 is CASSLDRGRFGTEAFF. The CDR3 DNA is TGTGCCAGTAGTCTTGACAGGGGGCGGTTTGGAACTGAAGCTTTCTTT.

The chain is built from TRBV6-5 and TRBJ1-2; D is perhaps TRBD1 (6 bases). V was clipped by 6 bases and J by 4 bases, with 12 bases between them. The CDR3 consists of 13 residues. The germline gives CDR1 MNHEY, CDR2 SVGAGI. Here the CDR3 reads CASRKTGSYGYTF. CDR3 bases: TGTGCCAGCAGAAAGACAGGCTCCTATGGCTACACCTTC.

This chain links TRBV28 with TRBJ1-5, with D tentatively TRBD1 (5 bases). Trimming removed 6 bases from V and 0 bases from J, with 18 bases in between. Germline lookup yields CDR1 MDHEN and CDR2 SYDVKM. This CDR3 spans 17 amino acids. CDR3 protein: CASSPFEWGDSNQPQHF. CDR3 nucleotide sequence: TGTGCCAGCAGCCCCTTCGAGTGGGGGGATAGCAATCAGCCCCAGCATTTT.

Worth noting for this clone: One junction end disagrees with the germline gene, perhaps due to a read error. This chain uses TRBV3-1 (or the pseudogene TRBV3-2) with TRBJ2-4; no definite D call. Looked up from germline, CDR1 is LGHDT and CDR2 is YNNKEL (reference sequence). This CDR3 spans 15 amino acids. The CDR3: CASSRTYGVEGLFHF. The CDR3 coding sequence is TGTGCCAGCAGCCGTACTTATGGAGTAGAAGGCCTCTTTCACTTC.

This chain uses TRBV7-2 with TRBJ1-2; 10 bases align to TRBD1. The CDR3 contains 14 residues. Per the germline V gene, CDR1 is SGHTA and CDR2 is FQGNSA. Trimming took 5 bases from V and 8 from J; bases not matched to a gene: 8. The CDR3 region is CASSIRQGAGGYTF. The CDR3 coding sequence is TGTGCCAGCAGCATCCGACAGGGGGCGGGGGGCTACACCTTC.

This clone was picked up a small number of times. The genes are TRBV28 and TRBJ1-3, with D perhaps matching TRBD1 (5 bases). Trimming stripped 6 bases from V and 4 bases from J, with 16 bases between. Germline-derived CDR1 and CDR2 are MDHEN and SYDVKM. This CDR3 contains 15 residues. The CDR3 DNA reads as TGTGCCAGCAGCCCCGGGGGAACCCAAGGAAACACCATATATTTT. Encoded protein: CASSPGGTQGNTIYF.

The chain has TRBV7-2 and TRBJ1-2, with a tentative D call TRBD1 (5 bases). The V end lost 4 bases, the J end lost 2 bases, and 14 bases lay between the germline ends. The CDR3 is 15 amino acids. Germline V gene lookup returns CDR1 SGHTA and CDR2 FQGNSA. The CDR3 DNA sequence: TGTGCCAGCAGCTATTCGGGGGGAAGCAACTATGGCTACACCTTC. Its protein product is CASSYSGGSNYGYTF.

V gene TRBV15 combines with J gene TRBJ2-3; D call uncertain. Deletions cut 6 bases from V and 2 bases from J, with 15 bases between. The CDR3 has 15 residues. In germline, CDR1 is LNHNV, CDR2 YYDKDF (reference sequence). The CDR3 here is CATSKNALVTDTQYF. CDR3 DNA: TGTGCCACCAGTAAGAATGCACTGGTCACAGATACGCAGTATTTT.

The sample holds one count of this clone. The V gene is TRBV10-3, the J gene TRBJ1-1; 7 nucleotides line up with TRBD1. With 3 bases clipped from V and 11 bases from J, the junction kept 3 bases outside the gene matches. Germline CDR1 and CDR2: ENHRY and SYGVKD. This CDR3 contains 11 residues. CDR3 sequence reads: CAISEGQVAFF. The CDR3, as DNA: TGTGCCATCAGTGAAGGACAGGTCGCTTTCTTT.

The chain links TRBV5-5 to TRBJ1-5, with D uncertain. Germline loops: CDR1 SGHKS, CDR2 YYEKEE (reference sequence). V was pared by 0 bases and J by 5 bases, with 6 bases between. CDR3 size: 13 residues. The CDR3 protein is CASSLVRDQPQHF. CDR3 in DNA: TGTGCCAGCAGCTTGGTACGAGATCAGCCCCAGCATTTT.

V is TRBV7-8 and J is TRBJ1-4, with no clear D. This CDR3 has 15 residues. V was trimmed by 1 base and J by 6 bases, leaving 12 bases between them. Germline V gene lookup returns CDR1 SGHVS and CDR2 FQNEAQ. The CDR3: CASSLGRIAYEKLFF. DNA of the CDR3: TGTGCCAGCAGCTTAGGAAGGATAGCGTATGAAAAACTGTTTTTT.

The chain recombines TRBV5-1 with TRBJ1-4, with D unclear. The CDR3 has 17 amino acids. V was cut by 4 bases and J by 0 bases, with 16 bases left in between. CDR1 is SGHRS, CDR2 YFSETQ, per germline. The CDR3: CASSRLSGLATNEKLFF. The DNA for the CDR3 is TGCGCCAGCAGCCGACTATCAGGCCTTGCAACTAATGAAAAACTGTTTTTT.

The chain recombines TRBV28 with TRBJ1-2; D remains unclear. The CDR3 spans 11 residues. CDR1 is MDHEN, CDR2 SYDVKM, per germline. V was trimmed by 7 bases and J by 2 bases, leaving 5 bases between them. The DNA of the CDR3 is TGTGCCAGCAAACAGAACTATGGCTACACCTTC. Translating it yields CASKQNYGYTF.

The rearrangement joins TRBV10-3 to TRBJ2-3; TRBD1 matches 10 bases. The CDR3 has 16 amino acids. The germline gives CDR1 ENHRY, CDR2 SYGVKD. Trimming took 7 bases from V and 3 from J; bases not matched to a gene: 10. CDR3 region: CAIKSGTGAGTDTQYF. CDR3 coding DNA: TGTGCCATCAAATCCGGGACAGGGGCAGGGACAGATACGCAGTATTTT.

The chain recombines TRBV4-1 with TRBJ1-1, with 8 positions matching TRBD1. This CDR3 contains 13 residues. Germline loops: CDR1 MGHRA, CDR2 YSYEKL. Trimming cost V 6 bases and J 5 bases; bases outside gene matches: 5. The CDR3, as DNA: TGCGCCAGCAGTGTTACAGGGGGGACTGAAGCTTTCTTT. Protein: CASSVTGGTEAFF.

This chain connects TRBV5-1 to TRBJ2-7; TRBD2 agrees at 10 bases. CDR3 size: 16 residues. Unmatched junction bases numbered 9, after V lost 2 bases and J lost 4 bases. Germline V gene data show CDR1 as SGHRS and CDR2 as YFSETQ. For the CDR3, the DNA is TGCGCCAGCAGCTTAGGGGTACGGACTAGCGGTTACGAGCAGTACTTC. Translating gives CASSLGVRTSGYEQYF.

The genes are TRBV13 and TRBJ1-1; D is undetermined. Germline V CDR1 and CDR2: PRHDT, FYEKMQ (reference sequence). The CDR3 runs 11 residues. Trimming pared 0 bases from V and 8 bases from J, leaving 4 bases between. The CDR3 region has the DNA TGTGCCAGCAGCTTAGGGAGGGAAGCTTTCTTT. It codes for CASSLGREAFF. The complete variable domain, with remaining parts taken from reference TRBV13 and TRBJ1-1, reads AAGVIQSPRHLIKEKRETATLKCYPIPRHDTVYWYQQGPGQDPQFLISFYEKMQSDKGSIPDRFSAQQFSDYHSELNMSSLELGDSALYFCASSLGREAFFGQGTRLTVV.

This clone appeared a few times. The chain has TRBV5-1 and TRBJ1-1; D gene ambiguous. The CDR3 is 14 residues long. Germline CDR1 and CDR2: SGHRS and YFSETQ. Deletions cut 0 bases from V and 0 bases from J, with 6 bases between. The CDR3 nucleotides read TGCGCCAGCAGCTTGGTTGGCCTGAACACTGAAGCTTTCTTT. It specifies CASSLVGLNTEAFF.

The chain links TRBV29-1 to TRBJ2-5; a possible D gene is TRBD1 (5 bases). Trimming took 8 bases from V and 1 from J, leaving 20 bases between them. Germline-derived CDR1 and CDR2 are SQVTM and ANQGSEA. The CDR3 spans 15 residues. The CDR3 DNA is TGCAGCACCCGCCGCATTAGGGGTGGCCAAGAGACCCAGTACTTC. Its translation is CSTRRIRGGQETQYF.

The gene calls are TRBV7-2 and TRBJ2-7, with no clear D. Trimming removed 2 bases from V and 3 bases from J, with 8 bases in between. Looked up from germline, CDR1 is SGHTA and CDR2 is FQGNSA. The CDR3 is made up of 13 amino acids. CDR3 region: CASSLNTRYEQYF. For the CDR3, the DNA is TGTGCCAGCAGCTTAAATACTCGCTACGAGCAGTACTTC.

The chain links TRBV5-6 to TRBJ2-5; D is possibly TRBD1 (5 bases). Germline V gene data show CDR1 as SGHDT and CDR2 as YYEEEE. Trimming shortened V by 4 bases and J by 6 bases, and 13 bases separated the two germline ends. CDR3 size: 13 residues. This CDR3 is CASSRGSTKTQYF. In nucleotides, the CDR3 is TGTGCCAGCAGCAGGGGTTCAACGAAGACCCAGTACTTC.

The genes are TRBV7-3 and TRBJ1-2; TRBD1 agrees at 10 bases. This CDR3 comprises 17 residues. The germline V gene encodes CDR1 SGHTA and CDR2 FQGTGA. V lost 1 base, J lost 4 bases, and 9 bases stayed unmatched. CDR3 amino acids: CASSLMTGTGDGYGYTF. The DNA for the CDR3 is TGTGCCAGCAGCTTAATGACCGGGACAGGGGACGGCTATGGCTACACCTTC.

The CDR3 bases are TGTGCCAGTGCAGGGGGCTTGGGCACTGAAGCTTTCTTT. It specifies CASAGGLGTEAFF. The chain joins TRBV19 to TRBJ1-1; TRBD1 aligns across 8 bases. CDR1 LNHDA and CDR2 SQIVND come from the germline V gene (reference sequence). After removal of 8 bases from V and 4 bases from J, the junction contained 6 bases not matched to a gene. The CDR3 runs 13 residues.